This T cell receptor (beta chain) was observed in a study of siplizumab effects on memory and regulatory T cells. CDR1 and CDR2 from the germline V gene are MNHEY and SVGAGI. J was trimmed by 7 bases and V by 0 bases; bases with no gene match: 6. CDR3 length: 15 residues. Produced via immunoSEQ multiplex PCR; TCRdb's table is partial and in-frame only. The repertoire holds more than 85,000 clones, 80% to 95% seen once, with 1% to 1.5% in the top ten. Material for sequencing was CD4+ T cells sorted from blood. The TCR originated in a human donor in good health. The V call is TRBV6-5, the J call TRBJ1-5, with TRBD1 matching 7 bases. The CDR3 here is CASSYSTGQGQPQHF. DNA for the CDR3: TGTGCCAGCAGTTACTCGACAGGGCAAGGGCAGCCCCAGCATTTT.